This TCR beta chain derives from a study of regulatory T cells in long-lasting Graves disease. Time point of the sample: newly diagnosed GD, antithyroid drugs for less than 3 months. The TCR library was made from RNA extracted from PBMCs. This clonotype was counted ten times or more. Trimming removed 4 bases from V and 4 bases from J, with 10 bases in between. Germline CDR1 is SEHNR and CDR2 is FQNEAQ (reference sequence). This CDR3 is 13 amino acids long. For TCR beta, libraries came from iRepertoire HTBI primers and Arm-PCR of CDR3 regions. TCRdb redid the calling of the multiplex PCR reads with MiXCR, one entry per CDR3 protein. This sample has about half a million distinct CDR3 sequences, with about 12% found just once. This sample was also put to use in a study of T cells in Graves' hyperthyroidism and ophthalmopathy.

The V call is TRBV7-9, the J call TRBJ1-1, with a weak D call TRBD1 (5 bases). This sequence originates from a woman aged 25 to 45 with Graves disease. Sequencing was performed on peripheral blood mononuclear cells (PBMCs), taken at new diagnosis, from a patient treated with antithyroid drugs. The CDR3 reads CASSSQGGTEAFF. DNA for the CDR3: TGTGCCAGCAGCTCTCAGGGAGGCACTGAAGCTTTCTTT.